A selection of T cell receptor beta chains follows, all from one sample in a study of cytomegalovirus exposure and HLA in healthy donors. Libraries were prepared by immunoSEQ multiplex PCR; TCRdb keeps only in-frame clonotypes and omits some of them. Of tens of thousands of clones listed, about 80% are singletons. The sequenced sample was PBMCs. All receptors derive from a man in his sixties in good health and CMV-seropositive. The CDR3 runs from the conserved cysteine through the conserved F or W. Each record gives: clone size, CDR3 length, J gene, D gene, V gene, CDR3 protein, CDR3 DNA. The D gene is left open where the match is weak. Expanded clones get a size class; other rows say once, few or many, or leave the size out.

-	15	TRBJ1-5	-	TRBV5-4	CASSLGGAGNQPQHF	TGTGCCAGCAGCTTGGGTGGGGCTGGCAATCAGCCCCAGCATTTT
few	14	TRBJ1-2	-	TRBV6-1	CASSVAATNYGYTF	TGTGCCAGCAGTGTGGCGGCGACTAACTATGGCTACACCTTC
few	15	TRBJ2-7	-	TRBV28	CASSLRSGVSYEQYF	TGTGCCAGCAGTTTGAGGTCAGGGGTCTCCTACGAGCAGTACTTC
-	16	TRBJ2-6	-	TRBV11-2	CASSFWGISGANVLTF	TGTGCCAGCAGCTTTTGGGGCATCTCTGGGGCCAACGTCCTGACTTTC
-	15	TRBJ2-7	-	TRBV5-4	CASSREGSGNYEQYF	TGTGCCAGCAGCCGCGAGGGTAGCGGAAACTACGAGCAGTACTTC
-	15	TRBJ2-2	TRBD2	TRBV29-1	CSVEEGTSATGELFF	TGCAGCGTTGAAGAAGGGACTAGCGCTACCGGGGAGCTGTTTTTT
-	14	TRBJ1-1	-	TRBV5-1	CASSFGELNTEAFF	TGCGCCAGCAGCTTCGGGGAGCTGAACACTGAAGCTTTCTTT
few	12	TRBJ2-1	-	TRBV27	CASSLASNEQFF	TGTGCCAGCAGTTTAGCCAGCAATGAGCAGTTCTTC
-	18	TRBJ1-5	-	TRBV30	CAWSGGGWASYSNQPQHF	TGTGCCTGGAGTGGGGGGGGGTGGGCATCTTATAGCAATCAGCCCCAGCATTTT
-	16	TRBJ1-1	-	TRBV11-2	CASSLDRAGPNTEAFF	TGTGCCAGCAGCTTAGATAGGGCGGGGCCGAACACTGAAGCTTTCTTT
-	15	TRBJ2-1	-	TRBV7-8	CASSSDYTSYNEQFF	TGTGCCAGCAGCTCGGACTACACCTCCTACAATGAGCAGTTCTTC
-	17	TRBJ2-1	TRBD2	TRBV4-1	CASSQVTAGGPYNEQFF	TGCGCCAGCAGCCAAGTAACAGCGGGAGGTCCCTACAATGAGCAGTTCTTC
-	13	TRBJ1-5	-	TRBV6-1	CASSERSNQPQHF	TGTGCCAGCAGTGAACGTTCCAATCAGCCCCAGCATTTT
-	13	TRBJ2-5	-	TRBV5-1	CASSLALEETQYF	TGCGCCAGCAGCTTGGCCTTAGAAGAGACCCAGTACTTC
-	16	TRBJ2-3	TRBD2	TRBV10-3	CAISPGLAGGGDTQYF	TGTGCCATCAGCCCGGGACTAGCGGGAGGTGGGGATACGCAGTATTTT
few	15	TRBJ1-3	-	TRBV4-1	CASSLQKISGNTIYF	TGCGCCAGCAGCCTTCAAAAAATCTCTGGAAACACCATATATTTT
-	14	TRBJ2-1	-	TRBV2	CASSEFALYNEQFF	TGTGCCAGCAGTGAGTTCGCACTCTACAATGAGCAGTTCTTC
-	15	TRBJ2-7	TRBD1	TRBV7-9	CASSFISGTGNEQYF	TGTGCCAGCAGTTTTATTTCCGGGACAGGGAACGAGCAGTACTTC
-	15	TRBJ2-7	-	TRBV5-4	CASSLVGPFSGEQYF	TGTGCCAGCAGCTTGGTGGGTCCCTTTTCGGGCGAGCAGTACTTC
-	16	TRBJ2-1	TRBD2	TRBV11-3	CASSYDTSGRIDEQFF	TGTGCCAGCAGCTACGACACTAGCGGGAGGATTGATGAGCAGTTCTTC
-	15	TRBJ1-1	TRBD1	TRBV5-1	CASSLGTGADTEAFF	TGCGCCAGCAGCTTGGGGACAGGGGCGGACACTGAAGCTTTCTTT
-	16	TRBJ1-3	TRBD1	TRBV6-1	CASSEGTGSSGNTIYF	TGTGCCAGCAGTGAAGGGACAGGGAGCTCTGGAAACACCATATATTTT
-	15	TRBJ1-2	-	TRBV6-6	CASNHRDTSNYGYTF	TGTGCCAGCAATCACCGGGACACCTCTAACTATGGCTACACCTTC
once	14	TRBJ1-4	-	TRBV6-5	CASSSKRGFEKLFF	TGTGCCAGCAGTTCTAAAAGGGGGTTTGAAAAACTGTTTTTT